Listed below are T cell receptor beta chains from one sample, sequenced in a study of cytomegalovirus exposure and HLA in healthy donors. TCRdb's copy holds only in-frame clones and misses some; the assay was immunoSEQ multiplex PCR. The sample lists about 120,000 clones, about 76% occurring once. Source material: PBMCs. Receptors originate from a woman in her 40s in good health and CMV-seronegative. CDR3s include the opening cysteine and the closing phenylalanine or tryptophan. Fields, in order: CDR3 DNA, CDR3 protein, clone size, J gene, D gene, V gene. A D gene is named only where the DNA matches it firmly. Size tells how often a clone was seen (once, few, many) or the class of an expanded clone, and some rows leave it out.

cdr3_nt: TGTGCCAGCAGCAAAAGACTAGCGGGAGGTACGAACACCGGGGAGCTGTTTTTT
cdr3_aa: CASSKRLAGGTNTGELFF
clone_size: NA
j_call: TRBJ2-2
d_call: TRBD2
v_call: TRBV7-8

cdr3_nt: TGTGCCAGCAGTGAATTTTCGCAGGCCCGGTATGGCTACACCTTC
cdr3_aa: CASSEFSQARYGYTF
clone_size: once
j_call: TRBJ1-2
d_call: NA
v_call: TRBV25-1

cdr3_nt: TGTGCTAGTGGTTTGGGGACAGGGCCTGAAGCTTTCTTT
cdr3_aa: CASGLGTGPEAFF
clone_size: few
j_call: TRBJ1-1
d_call: TRBD1
v_call: TRBV12-5

cdr3_nt: TGTGCCAGCAGCAAACCGGGGGAGGCAGATACGCAGTATTTT
cdr3_aa: CASSKPGEADTQYF
clone_size: NA
j_call: TRBJ2-3
d_call: NA
v_call: TRBV2

cdr3_nt: TGTGCCAGCAGCCAAGAAATTAGCGGGGCCAGCACAGATACGCAGTATTTT
cdr3_aa: CASSQEISGASTDTQYF
clone_size: NA
j_call: TRBJ2-3
d_call: TRBD2
v_call: TRBV4-2

cdr3_nt: TGTGCCAGCAGCTCCCCCCCGCCTGGGTCGGGGGTGCAGTTCTTC
cdr3_aa: CASSSPPPGSGVQFF
clone_size: NA
j_call: TRBJ2-1
d_call: NA
v_call: TRBV7-2

cdr3_nt: TGTGCCAGTAGCGACAACTCACGGCCCTACGAGCAGTACTTC
cdr3_aa: CASSDNSRPYEQYF
clone_size: NA
j_call: TRBJ2-7
d_call: NA
v_call: TRBV19

cdr3_nt: TGCGCCAGCAGGGACAGACTGAACACTGAAGCTTTCTTT
cdr3_aa: CASRDRLNTEAFF
clone_size: few
j_call: TRBJ1-1
d_call: NA
v_call: TRBV10-1

cdr3_nt: TGTGCCAGCACCGTAACGACAGGGGGCGGTCATGGCTACACCTTC
cdr3_aa: CASTVTTGGGHGYTF
clone_size: NA
j_call: TRBJ1-2
d_call: TRBD1
v_call: TRBV6-5

cdr3_nt: TGTGCCAGTAGTACGGGACAGATTAACTATGGCTACACCTTC
cdr3_aa: CASSTGQINYGYTF
clone_size: NA
j_call: TRBJ1-2
d_call: TRBD1
v_call: TRBV19

cdr3_nt: TGTGCCAGTAGTTTCCGCCTGGGGGGACAGGGCTTAAACACTGAAGCTTTCTTT
cdr3_aa: CASSFRLGGQGLNTEAFF
clone_size: NA
j_call: TRBJ1-1
d_call: TRBD1
v_call: TRBV19

cdr3_nt: TGTGCCAGCAGCGTAGGTCGGACTAGCGGGCACCTTGAGCAGTTCTTC
cdr3_aa: CASSVGRTSGHLEQFF
clone_size: NA
j_call: TRBJ2-1
d_call: TRBD2
v_call: TRBV9

cdr3_nt: TGCGCCAGCAGCTCGACAGGGCTGGGCGGAAACACCATATATTTT
cdr3_aa: CASSSTGLGGNTIYF
clone_size: NA
j_call: TRBJ1-3
d_call: TRBD1
v_call: TRBV5-1

cdr3_nt: TGTGCCAGCAAGACAGGGGGCGAAAGTCAGCCCCAGCATTTT
cdr3_aa: CASKTGGESQPQHF
clone_size: NA
j_call: TRBJ1-5
d_call: TRBD1
v_call: TRBV6-5

cdr3_nt: TGTGCCAGCAGCCGTCCCGGGACAGGGGACGGGGAGCTGTTTTTT
cdr3_aa: CASSRPGTGDGELFF
clone_size: NA
j_call: TRBJ2-2
d_call: TRBD1
v_call: TRBV28

cdr3_nt: TGCGCCAGCAGCCAAGACAACGAGCGGGGGCGGACCCAGTACTTC
cdr3_aa: CASSQDNERGRTQYF
clone_size: NA
j_call: TRBJ2-5
d_call: TRBD2
v_call: TRBV4-3

cdr3_nt: TGTGCCAGCAGTCAGGGACGGGGGAGCTCCTACGAGCAGTACTTC
cdr3_aa: CASSQGRGSSYEQYF
clone_size: NA
j_call: TRBJ2-7
d_call: NA
v_call: TRBV6-5

cdr3_nt: TGTGCCAGCAGCTTAGGAGGCAGACGTTACACTGAAGCTTTCTTT
cdr3_aa: CASSLGGRRYTEAFF
clone_size: NA
j_call: TRBJ1-1
d_call: NA
v_call: TRBV7-9

cdr3_nt: TGTGCCAGCAGCTCCGGGCCGACTAGCTCCTACAATGAGCAGTTCTTC
cdr3_aa: CASSSGPTSSYNEQFF
clone_size: NA
j_call: TRBJ2-1
d_call: NA
v_call: TRBV7-9

cdr3_nt: TGTGCCAGCAGCCAAGGCGGGGGACCGAGTGGCTACACCTTC
cdr3_aa: CASSQGGGPSGYTF
clone_size: NA
j_call: TRBJ1-2
d_call: NA
v_call: TRBV4-2

cdr3_nt: TGTGCCAGCAGCTTCGGTGCCGGGACAGGGAATCAGCCCCAGCATTTT
cdr3_aa: CASSFGAGTGNQPQHF
clone_size: NA
j_call: TRBJ1-5
d_call: TRBD1
v_call: TRBV5-6

cdr3_nt: TGTGCCAGCAGCCCTCAGGGGGCAACTGAAGCTTTCTTT
cdr3_aa: CASSPQGATEAFF
clone_size: NA
j_call: TRBJ1-1
d_call: TRBD1
v_call: TRBV14

cdr3_nt: TGTGCCAGTAGTATTCGTGCAGCGGCCTACAATGAGCAGTTCTTC
cdr3_aa: CASSIRAAAYNEQFF
clone_size: NA
j_call: TRBJ2-1
d_call: NA
v_call: TRBV19

cdr3_nt: TGTGCCAGCAGTCCCGGGACAGTCGAGCAGTACTTC
cdr3_aa: CASSPGTVEQYF
clone_size: NA
j_call: TRBJ2-7
d_call: TRBD1
v_call: TRBV6-4

cdr3_nt: TGCGCCAGCAGCTTGTGGGTAGGGGACTACGAGCAGTACTTC
cdr3_aa: CASSLWVGDYEQYF
clone_size: NA
j_call: TRBJ2-7
d_call: NA
v_call: TRBV5-1

cdr3_nt: TGCGCCAGCAGCGGGGGCGCAGCGTACGAGCAGTACTTC
cdr3_aa: CASSGGAAYEQYF
clone_size: NA
j_call: TRBJ2-7
d_call: NA
v_call: TRBV5-1

cdr3_nt: TGTGCCAGCAGCCCTGGACAGGCCCACACAGATACGCAGTATTTT
cdr3_aa: CASSPGQAHTDTQYF
clone_size: once
j_call: TRBJ2-3
d_call: TRBD1
v_call: TRBV7-3

cdr3_nt: TGTGCCAGCTCCGACAGGGGTAACATTCAGTACTTC
cdr3_aa: CASSDRGNIQYF
clone_size: NA
j_call: TRBJ2-4
d_call: TRBD1
v_call: TRBV6-4

cdr3_nt: TGTGCCATCAGGAGACAGCCCCAAGAGACCCAGTACTTC
cdr3_aa: CAIRRQPQETQYF
clone_size: NA
j_call: TRBJ2-5
d_call: NA
v_call: TRBV10-3

cdr3_nt: TGTGCCAGCAGTTACTCGGGCCCCAGGACAGGGAACTACACCTTC
cdr3_aa: CASSYSGPRTGNYTF
clone_size: NA
j_call: TRBJ1-2
d_call: TRBD1
v_call: TRBV6-5

cdr3_nt: TGTGCCAGCAGCCCTGCCCCTGGAGACACCATATATTTT
cdr3_aa: CASSPAPGDTIYF
clone_size: NA
j_call: TRBJ1-3
d_call: NA
v_call: TRBV7-9

cdr3_nt: TGTGCCAGTAGTATGACTAGCGGGGGCCCGAGCTCCTACAATGAGCAGTTCTTC
cdr3_aa: CASSMTSGGPSSYNEQFF
clone_size: NA
j_call: TRBJ2-1
d_call: TRBD2
v_call: TRBV19

cdr3_nt: TGTGCCAGCAGGTCTAGCGGGAGTTTTTACGAGCAGTACTTC
cdr3_aa: CASRSSGSFYEQYF
clone_size: NA
j_call: TRBJ2-7
d_call: TRBD2
v_call: TRBV27

cdr3_nt: TGTGCCAGTAGTACGAGCGTTGGAGTGTTTTCGGGGGGGGTTGATGAGCAGTTCTTC
cdr3_aa: CASSTSVGVFSGGVDEQFF
clone_size: NA
j_call: TRBJ2-1
d_call: TRBD2
v_call: TRBV19

cdr3_nt: TGCGCCAGCAGCCAGACATGGCGCACCCTCTATGGCTACACCTTC
cdr3_aa: CASSQTWRTLYGYTF
clone_size: NA
j_call: TRBJ1-2
d_call: NA
v_call: TRBV4-1

cdr3_nt: TGTGCCAGCAGCTTACGGCAGGGGGTGCCCTACGAGCAGTACTTC
cdr3_aa: CASSLRQGVPYEQYF
clone_size: NA
j_call: TRBJ2-7
d_call: TRBD1
v_call: TRBV7-2

cdr3_nt: TGTGCCAGCAGCAAACAGGGGGCGGGTTTAGAGACTTACAATCAGCCCCAGCATTTT
cdr3_aa: CASSKQGAGLETYNQPQHF
clone_size: NA
j_call: TRBJ1-5
d_call: TRBD1
v_call: TRBV2

cdr3_nt: TGTGCCACCAAATGGGACAGGTCCAGGAACACTGAAGCTTTCTTT
cdr3_aa: CATKWDRSRNTEAFF
clone_size: NA
j_call: TRBJ1-1
d_call: TRBD1
v_call: TRBV15

cdr3_nt: TGTGCCAGCAGGCCGGGACTCAAAAACATTCAGTACTTC
cdr3_aa: CASRPGLKNIQYF
clone_size: NA
j_call: TRBJ2-4
d_call: NA
v_call: TRBV6-1

cdr3_nt: TGTGCCAGCTCACCACGGACGGGATCTTCGGATGAGCAGTACTTC
cdr3_aa: CASSPRTGSSDEQYF
clone_size: NA
j_call: TRBJ2-7
d_call: NA
v_call: TRBV18

cdr3_nt: TGTGCCAGCAGTGACCAGGGAAGCGGCTACACCTTC
cdr3_aa: CASSDQGSGYTF
clone_size: once
j_call: TRBJ1-2
d_call: NA
v_call: TRBV2

cdr3_nt: TGTGCCAGCAGTTTATCCACAGGGAAGACTGAAGCTTTCTTT
cdr3_aa: CASSLSTGKTEAFF
clone_size: once
j_call: TRBJ1-1
d_call: NA
v_call: TRBV27